Described below is a single T cell receptor beta chain sequence and its context. Patients got ipilimumab 1 mg/kg beginning 14 to 28 days post-transplant. The ends lost 0 bases at V and 8 bases at J; junction bases unmatched: 4. Germline lookup yields CDR1 SGDLS and CDR2 YYNGEE. This CDR3 contains 15 residues. The record originates from a study of ipilimumab plus nivolumab after autologous stem cell transplantation. Overall study: Median doses per patient: a few ipilimumab, fewer than ten nivolumab.

Sequencing was performed with immunoSEQ multiplex PCR; in TCRdb, only in-frame clones are kept and a portion is missing. This table has tens of thousands of clones, 65% to 85% appearing once. Sequencing was performed on PBMCs, taken in a trial of ipilimumab plus nivolumab as post-transplant consolidation. The receptor was derived from a male donor with diffuse large B-cell lymphoma. The J gene is TRBJ2-1, the V gene TRBV9, with TRBD2 identical over 11 bases. The CDR3 reads CASSVVSGGDHEQFF. The CDR3 DNA reads TGTGCCAGCAGCGTAGTTAGCGGGGGGGATCATGAGCAGTTCTTC.